What follows describes a single T cell receptor (beta chain). Its antigen is unidentified. Germline CDR1 and CDR2: MGHDK and SYGVNS. The ends lost 8 bases at V and 7 bases at J; junction bases unmatched: 4. The length of the CDR3 is 12 residues. A multiplex PCR was run with 60 Vbeta primers and 13 Jbeta primers. Some clones are missing from TCRdb's copy, which holds only in-frame ones; the method was immunoSEQ multiplex PCR. The repertoire holds about 160,000 clones, with roughly 84% as singletons. The entry originates in a study of cytomegalovirus exposure and HLA in healthy donors. Points from the study as a whole: Data from an earlier analysis indicated that most TCR beta V segments were productive either about 90% or about 30% of the time.

Sequencing was done on a sample of PBMCs. The V call is TRBV25-1, the J call TRBJ1-5; 8 nucleotides match TRBD1. The TCR sequence derives from a man younger than 45 in good health and CMV-seronegative. The CDR3 loop is CASAGTGQPQHF. CDR3 sequence (DNA): TGTGCCAGCGCTGGGACAGGCCAGCCCCAGCATTTT.